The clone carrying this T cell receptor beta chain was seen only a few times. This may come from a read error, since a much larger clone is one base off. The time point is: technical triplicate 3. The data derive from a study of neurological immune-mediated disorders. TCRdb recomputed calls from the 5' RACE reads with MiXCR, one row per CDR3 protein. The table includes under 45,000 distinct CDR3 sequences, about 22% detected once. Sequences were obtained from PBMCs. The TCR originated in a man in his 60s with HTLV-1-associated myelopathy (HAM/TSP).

CDR3 loop: CASSHGTSGTSYEQYF. In DNA form, the CDR3 reads TGCGCCAGCAGCCACGGGACTAGCGGAACATCCTACGAGCAGTACTTC. The V gene is TRBV5-1, the J gene TRBJ2-7; 11 bases fit TRBD2. This CDR3 has 16 amino acids. The V and J ends lost 4 bases and 1 base, in that order; junction bases with no gene match: 7. The germline CDR1 and CDR2 sequences are SGHRS and YFSETQ. Full variable domain (remainder filled in from reference TRBV5-1 and TRBJ2-7): KAGVTQTPRYLIKTRGQQVTLSCSPISGHRSVSWYQQTPGQGLQFLFEYFSETQRNKGNFPGRFSGRQFSNSRSEMNVSTLELGDSALYLCASSHGTSGTSYEQYFGPGTRLTVT.